A single sample gave rise to the 15 T cell receptor beta chains below, sequenced in a study of blood T cell repertoires in COVID-19. Produced via immunoSEQ multiplex PCR; TCRdb's table is partial and in-frame only. The sample has fewer than 250,000 clones, under 90% seen once. Sequencing was performed on PBMCs or T cells enriched from blood (not recorded which). The source of these receptors is a woman between 40 and 55 years old who had been exposed to COVID-19.

This clone was counted a single time. The rearrangement links TRBV25-1 to TRBJ1-2, with D maybe TRBD1 (5 bases). Germline CDR1 is MGHDK and CDR2 is SYGVNS. V lost 7 bases, J lost 9 bases, and 15 bases lay in between. This CDR3 is 12 amino acids long. The CDR3 region is CASTDSRYSYTF. As DNA, the CDR3 is TGTGCCAGCACCGACAGCCGGTATAGCTACACCTTC.

The rearrangement joins TRBV13 to TRBJ2-3, with TRBD2 matching 11 bases. CDR1 is PRHDT, CDR2 FYEKMQ, per germline (reference sequence). The ends lost 3 bases at V and 4 bases at J; junction bases unmatched: 12. There are 18 residues in the CDR3. In DNA, the CDR3 is TGTGCCAGCAGCTTTTTTCCTAGCGGGGGGCTCAGGGCAGATACGCAGTATTTT. It codes for CASSFFPSGGLRADTQYF.

This sequence joins TRBV7-2 and TRBJ2-7; 10 bases line up with TRBD2. The CDR3 totals 12 residues. Trimming removed 7 bases from V and 7 bases from J; junction bases left unmatched: 4. Per germline, CDR1 SGHTA and CDR2 FQGNSA. This chain's CDR3 is CASNSGGNEQYF. CDR3 coding DNA: TGTGCCAGCAATAGCGGGGGGAATGAGCAGTACTTC.

The J gene is TRBJ1-2, the V gene TRBV7-6; 12 bases map to TRBD1. V lost 5 bases, J lost 8 bases, and 15 bases stayed unmatched. Germline CDR1 reads SGHVS; CDR2 reads FNYEAQ. The length of the CDR3 is 17 residues. The CDR3: CASSNRKGQGAERGYTF. Written as DNA, the CDR3 is TGTGCCAGCAGCAACCGGAAGGGACAGGGGGCTGAAAGGGGCTACACCTTC.

The chain recombines TRBV11-2 with TRBJ2-2, with 10 bases fitting TRBD1. Germline values: CDR1 SGHAT, CDR2 FQNNGV. CDR3 size: 19 residues. The trim removed 6 bases at V and 5 bases at J, leaving 18 bases unmatched. This CDR3 is CASRSYPTGTGALTGELFF. As DNA, the CDR3 is TGTGCCAGCAGGAGCTATCCAACCGGGACAGGGGCCCTAACCGGGGAGCTGTTTTTT.

This clone has only one observation. The chain combines TRBV5-8 with TRBJ2-7, with TRBD2 matching 7 bases. CDR3 length: 13 residues. The V gene's germline CDR1 is SGHTS and CDR2 YDEGEE. After removal of 10 bases from V and 0 bases from J, the junction contained 7 bases not matched to a gene. DNA of the CDR3: TGTGCCCACCCGAGCGGGGACTCCTACGAGCAGTACTTC. Amino acids: CAHPSGDSYEQYF.

V is TRBV6-6 and J is TRBJ1-1; D gene uncertain. The CDR3 is made up of 15 amino acids. The germline gives CDR1 MNHNY, CDR2 SVGAGI (reference sequence). The ends were cut back, 4 bases at V and 3 bases at J, with 15 bases in the middle. The CDR3 bases are TGTGCCAGCAGTTCGCCACCCGGGTGGGACACTGAAGCTTTCTTT. It yields the protein CASSSPPGWDTEAFF.

V gene TRBV14 combines with J gene TRBJ1-6, with a weak D call TRBD1 (6 bases). Trimming took off 4 bases at V and 2 bases at J, with 9 bases between the two ends. The germline V gene has CDR1 SGHDN and CDR2 FVKESK. This CDR3 comprises 15 residues. The CDR3 reads CASSPRDTYNSPLHF. CDR3 DNA sequence: TGTGCCAGCAGCCCACGGGACACCTATAATTCACCCCTCCACTTT.

This chain joins TRBV19 and TRBJ2-5, with TRBD2 matching over 14 bases. With V trimmed by 5 bases and J by 0 bases, 5 bases remained unmatched. Germline V gene sequence: CDR1 LNHDA, CDR2 SQIVND (reference sequence). The CDR3 extends over 17 amino acids. This CDR3 reads CASSGLAGGLYQETQYF. The CDR3 DNA sequence: TGTGCCAGTAGTGGACTAGCGGGGGGCCTTTACCAAGAGACCCAGTACTTC.

The chain couples TRBV7-9 to TRBJ2-6, with D possibly matching TRBD2 (6 bases). CDR3 length: 18 amino acids. The ends were cut back, 6 bases at V and 4 bases at J, with 22 bases in the middle. Germline V gene lookup returns CDR1 SEHNR and CDR2 FQNEAQ (reference sequence). This CDR3 is CASRLSGLPQGGANVLTF. The CDR3 DNA is TGTGCCAGCAGATTGTCGGGACTGCCCCAGGGAGGGGCCAACGTCCTGACTTTC.

In its sample, this clone was seen a few times. The chain has TRBV28 and TRBJ1-1; D uncertain. The CDR3 loop spans 15 amino acids. Deletions cut 6 bases from V and 6 bases from J, with 20 bases between. Per the germline V gene, CDR1 is MDHEN and CDR2 is SYDVKM. The CDR3 bases are TGTGCCAGCAGCCCAACTACGGGGAGTTTTGCTGAAGCTTTCTTT. It translates to CASSPTTGSFAEAFF.

The rearrangement uses TRBV4-1 and TRBJ2-7; weak D call: TRBD2 (6 bases). Per the germline V gene, CDR1 is MGHRA and CDR2 is YSYEKL. V was shortened by 0 bases and J by 2 bases, with 26 bases between the two germline ends. The CDR3 runs 20 residues. DNA of the CDR3: TGCGCCAGCAGCCAAGATGCGCCCCCCCCCTGGGCAGGAGGGGCCTACGAGCAGTACTTC. Protein product: CASSQDAPPPWAGGAYEQYF.

This chain links TRBV2 with TRBJ1-1; 8 bases agree with TRBD1. The V segment lost 7 bases and the J segment 0 bases; nucleotides outside the gene matches: 7. The CDR3 extends over 15 amino acids. The germline V gene has CDR1 SNHLY and CDR2 FYNNEI. The CDR3 reads CASTRQGTLNTEAFF. DNA for the CDR3: TGTGCCAGCACTCGACAGGGGACCCTGAACACTGAAGCTTTCTTT.

The chain uses TRBV28 and TRBJ1-5; no clear D gene. The V gene's germline CDR1 is MDHEN and CDR2 SYDVKM. Trimming pared 2 bases from V and 4 bases from J, leaving 3 bases between. The CDR3 has 12 residues. The chain's CDR3 is CASSLLNQPQHF. The CDR3 DNA reads as TGTGCCAGCAGTTTACTGAATCAGCCCCAGCATTTT.

The chain couples TRBV19 to TRBJ2-3, with TRBD1 as a possible D gene (6 bases). This CDR3 region has 14 residues. Germline V gene lookup returns CDR1 LNHDA and CDR2 SQIVND (reference sequence). Trimming cost V 5 bases and J 1 base, with 10 bases left between them. The CDR3 nucleotides read TGTGCCAGTAGTGAGCCAGGGGGCACAGATACGCAGTATTTT. This codes for CASSEPGGTDTQYF.